This T cell receptor (beta chain) was sequenced during a study of T cell changes during pregnancy in multiple sclerosis. V was trimmed by 0 bases and J by 4 bases, leaving 8 bases between them. Germline V gene lookup returns CDR1 LGHNA and CDR2 YNFKEQ. The CDR3 is 14 residues long. The repertoire was sequenced with immunoSEQ multiplex PCR; TCRdb's copy has only in-frame clones and lacks some. The table shows about 59,000 clones, with about 94% occurring only once. This receptor was identified in a female donor with multiple sclerosis, enrolled in a pregnancy study. Specimen: CD8+ T cells from peripheral blood mononuclear cells, collected in the third trimester of pregnancy. This chain joins TRBV4-2 and TRBJ2-3; D is unresolved. CDR3 sequence reads: CASSQDIGPDTQYF. CDR3 coding DNA: TGTGCCAGCAGCCAAGATATTGGGCCAGATACGCAGTATTTT.